These 30 T cell receptor beta chains originate from one sample sequenced in a study of shared clonotypes between healthy human individuals. Sequencing used immunoSEQ multiplex PCR; TCRdb keeps in-frame clones, though not all of them. Here the sample spans around 700,000 clones, around 72% being singletons. Material: memory CD4+ T cells sorted from blood. Described subset: CD45RA-negative fraction. These receptors all come from a woman in her 30s in good health.

The chain combines TRBV4-1 with TRBJ2-7; 11 bases match TRBD1. V shed 0 bases, J shed 7 bases, and the junction held 11 bases outside the gene matches. The CDR3 totals 17 residues. Germline-derived CDR1 and CDR2 are MGHRA and YSYEKL. CDR3 sequence (DNA): TGCGCCAGCAGCCAAGATCTCTTTGGACAGGGGGCTGGGGAGCAGTACTTC. Translating gives CASSQDLFGQGAGEQYF.

This clone occurred many times. The chain employs TRBV2 and TRBJ1-1; D might be TRBD1 (5 bases). This CDR3 has 13 amino acids. V lost 6 bases and J 8 bases, leaving 16 bases between the germline ends. Germline CDR1 SNHLY, CDR2 FYNNEI. This chain's CDR3 is CASRIGREVEAFF. In nucleotides, the CDR3 is TGTGCCAGCAGGATAGGCAGGGAAGTCGAAGCTTTCTTT.

In its sample, this clone was seen a few times. The gene calls are TRBV28 and TRBJ1-3; a possible D gene is TRBD1 (5 bases). The CDR3 runs to 14 residues. V was clipped by 5 bases and J by 4 bases, with 12 bases between them. Germline V gives CDR1 MDHEN, CDR2 SYDVKM. The CDR3 coding sequence is TGTGCCAGCAGTCCGGGACCTCGAGGAAACACCATATATTTT. This translates into CASSPGPRGNTIYF. The variable domain in full, completed from reference TRBV28 and TRBJ1-3, reads DVKVTQSSRYLVKRTGEKVFLECVQDMDHENMFWYRQDPGLGLRLIYFSYDVKMKEKGDIPEGYSVSREKKERFSLILESASTNQTSMYLCASSPGPRGNTIYFGEGSWLTVV.

V and J are TRBV7-9 and TRBJ2-7, with D maybe TRBD1 (6 bases). Germline CDR1 SEHNR, CDR2 FQNEAQ (reference sequence). This CDR3 has 13 residues. Trimming cost V 1 base and J 7 bases, with 11 bases left between them. In nucleotides, the CDR3 is TGTGCCAGCAGCTTAGAGGGGGTTGGGGAGCAGTACTTC. Its translation: CASSLEGVGEQYF.

J is TRBJ1-5 and V is TRBV18; TRBD1 matches at 9 bases. Trimming removed 2 bases from V and 2 bases from J; junction bases left unmatched: 10. The CDR3 loop spans 18 amino acids. Germline V gene data show CDR1 as KGHSH and CDR2 as LQKENI. The CDR3 loop is CASSPEETGGYGNQPQHF. The CDR3 DNA reads as TGTGCCAGCTCACCAGAGGAAACAGGGGGCTACGGCAATCAGCCCCAGCATTTT.

This clone showed up just a few times. This chain connects TRBV6-6 to TRBJ1-1, with D possibly matching TRBD1 (5 bases). The CDR3 has 13 amino acids. Germline assignment: CDR1 MNHNY and CDR2 SVGAGI (reference sequence). V lost 7 bases and J 3 bases, leaving 12 bases between the germline ends. CDR3 loop: CASNRGWDTEAFF. CDR3 DNA sequence: TGTGCCAGCAACCGGGGGTGGGACACTGAAGCTTTCTTT.

This clone was seen more than once but under ten times. This specimen includes other DNA sequences encoding the same CDR3. This chain uses TRBV28 with TRBJ1-2; no definite D call. Trimming removed 5 bases at V and 2 bases at J, with 12 bases between. Germline V gives CDR1 MDHEN, CDR2 SYDVKM. The CDR3 is 14 amino acids. The CDR3 sequence is CASSLSGNNYGYTF. The CDR3 DNA follows: TGTGCCAGCAGTCTGTCTGGGAACAACTATGGCTACACCTTC.

J is TRBJ1-1 and V is TRBV28; TRBD1 matches at 7 bases. After removal of 6 bases from V and 5 bases from J, the junction contained 6 bases not matched to a gene. The CDR3 is made up of 13 amino acids. CDR1 is MDHEN and CDR2 is SYDVKM in the germline V gene. The CDR3 DNA follows: TGTGCCAGCAGGAGACAGGGATTTACTGAAGCTTTCTTT. Translating gives CASRRQGFTEAFF.

V usage is TRBV27 and J usage is TRBJ2-2; 11 bases agree with TRBD1. The ends lost 3 bases at V and 4 bases at J; junction bases unmatched: 4. This CDR3 is 16 amino acids long. Germline V gene lookup returns CDR1 MNHEY and CDR2 SMNVEV (reference sequence). In DNA, the CDR3 is TGTGCCAGCAGTTTGTCCGGGACAGGGGGCACCGGGGAGCTGTTTTTT. Its translation: CASSLSGTGGTGELFF.

The chain combines TRBV18 with TRBJ1-1; possible D gene TRBD1, 6 bases. The CDR3 runs to 15 residues. The germline V and J ends were trimmed by 6 bases and 0 bases, with 14 bases remaining between them. The germline CDR1 and CDR2 sequences are KGHSH and LQKENI. The DNA of the CDR3 is TGTGCCAGCTCGGACGCGGGACATATGAACACTGAAGCTTTCTTT. Protein: CASSDAGHMNTEAFF.

V gene TRBV5-1 combines with J gene TRBJ2-7; the D gene could be TRBD1 or TRBD2 (5 bases each). This CDR3 is 12 amino acids long. The V and J ends lost 7 bases and 4 bases respectively, with 12 bases between them. Germline values: CDR1 SGHRS, CDR2 YFSETQ. The CDR3 protein is CASRPEGYEQYF. CDR3 nucleotide sequence: TGCGCCAGCCGCCCAGAGGGGTACGAGCAGTACTTC.

In nucleotides, the CDR3 is TGTGCCTGGAGCCCTAATTCCGGGCTGGATGAGCAGTTCTTC. Protein sequence: CAWSPNSGLDEQFF. The chain uses TRBV30 and TRBJ2-1; D gene ambiguous. This CDR3 is built from 14 residues. CDR1 and CDR2 from the germline V gene are GTSNPN and SVGIG (reference sequence). The V end lost 3 bases, the J end lost 8 bases, and 17 bases lay between the germline ends.

The CDR3 DNA follows: TGTGCCAGCTCAGTGATTCCCAGAAACACTGAAGCTTTCTTT. Its translation: CASSVIPRNTEAFF. The chain joins TRBV18 to TRBJ1-1; D call uncertain. The CDR3 has 14 amino acids. V was shortened by 5 bases and J by 2 bases, with 12 bases between the two germline ends. Germline CDR1 is KGHSH and CDR2 is LQKENI.

The J gene is TRBJ2-7, the V gene TRBV6-1; 9 bases line up with TRBD1. The germline V gene encodes CDR1 MNHNS and CDR2 SASEGT. V lost 5 bases, J lost 5 bases, and 7 bases stayed unmatched. The length of the CDR3 is 14 residues. The CDR3: CASSLTGGGNEQYF. In DNA, the CDR3 is TGTGCCAGCAGTCTAACAGGGGGCGGGAACGAGCAGTACTTC.

V usage is TRBV25-1 and J usage is TRBJ1-2; D gene uncertain. CDR1 MGHDK and CDR2 SYGVNS come from the germline V gene. The CDR3 totals 10 residues. V was shortened by 5 bases and J by 2 bases, with 0 bases between the two germline ends. CDR3 DNA sequence: TGTGCCAGCAGTAACTATGGCTACACCTTC. This gives the protein CASSNYGYTF.

The V call is TRBV29-1, the J call TRBJ2-1; tentatively, D is TRBD1 or TRBD2 (5 bases each). CDR3 length equals 14 residues. V was clipped by 6 bases and J by 7 bases, with 19 bases between them. From germline, CDR1 is SQVTM and CDR2 ANQGSEA. The CDR3 DNA reads TGCAGCGTGCCGTTGGGGGTCGGAACAAATGAGCAGTTCTTC. Protein product: CSVPLGVGTNEQFF.

The chain couples TRBV7-9 to TRBJ1-2, with D hard to call. The CDR3 runs 13 residues. The germline V gene has CDR1 SEHNR and CDR2 FQNEAQ (reference sequence). Between the trimmed V and J ends, which lost 4 bases and 1 base, there was a span of 7 bases. The CDR3 DNA is TGTGCCAGCAGCTACGCGGTTAACTATGGCTACACCTTC. This translates into CASSYAVNYGYTF.

This clone has more than one count but fewer than ten. V usage is TRBV18 and J usage is TRBJ2-2; possible D gene TRBD2, 7 bases. The CDR3 sequence is 15 residues long. The V end was cut by 3 bases, the J end by 6 bases, with 14 bases between. The germline V gene has CDR1 KGHSH and CDR2 LQKENI. The CDR3 loop reads CASSPMDSGAGELFF. The CDR3 DNA sequence: TGTGCCAGCTCACCCATGGACAGCGGGGCCGGGGAGCTGTTTTTT. The variable domain in full, with the rest retrieved from reference TRBV18 and TRBJ2-2, is NAGVMQNPRHLVRRRGQEARLRCSPMKGHSHVYWYRQLPEEGLKFMVYLQKENIIDESGMPKERFSAEFPKEGPSILRIQQVVRGDSAAYFCASSPMDSGAGELFFGEGSRLTVL.

The chain employs TRBV19 and TRBJ1-2; no clear D. Trimming cost V 5 bases and J 1 base, with 8 bases left between them. There are 13 residues in the CDR3. Germline-derived CDR1 and CDR2 are LNHDA and SQIVND (reference sequence). CDR3 coding DNA: TGTGCCAGTAGTGTACAGATTAACTATGGCTACACCTTC. Protein sequence: CASSVQINYGYTF.

This clone was detected a few times. The chain is built from TRBV30 and TRBJ1-5; D is unresolved. Looked up from germline, CDR1 is GTSNPN and CDR2 is SVGIG (reference sequence). V was trimmed by 3 bases and J by 3 bases, leaving 9 bases between them. The CDR3 runs to 13 residues. The DNA for the CDR3 is TGTGCCTGGAGGGGATCGCACAATCAGCCCCAGCATTTT. As protein: CAWRGSHNQPQHF.

V is TRBV6-4 and J is TRBJ2-1; D remains ambiguous. V gave up 3 bases and J gave up 11 bases, with 14 bases separating them. The length of the CDR3 is 13 residues. The germline V gene encodes CDR1 MRHNA and CDR2 SNTAGT. CDR3 sequence reads: CASSESRDSKQFF. The CDR3 DNA follows: TGTGCCAGCAGTGAGTCTAGGGATAGTAAGCAGTTCTTC.

V and J are TRBV9 and TRBJ2-2; TRBD2 matches 9 bases. The germline V gene encodes CDR1 SGDLS and CDR2 YYNGEE. This CDR3 is 15 amino acids long. The junction had 2 bases not matched to a gene; V was cut back by 0 bases and J by 5 bases. CDR3 amino acids: CASSVGLAETGELFF. CDR3 sequence (DNA): TGTGCCAGCAGCGTAGGACTAGCGGAGACCGGGGAGCTGTTTTTT.

V usage is TRBV30 and J usage is TRBJ1-5; D might be TRBD1 (5 bases). CDR3 length: 13 amino acids. V was pared by 0 bases and J by 7 bases, with 10 bases between. Per the germline V gene, CDR1 is GTSNPN and CDR2 is SVGIG (reference sequence). The CDR3 is CAWSVGEGQPQHF. The DNA for the CDR3 is TGTGCCTGGAGTGTAGGGGAGGGGCAGCCCCAGCATTTT.

The chain recombines TRBV25-1 with TRBJ2-1, with 8 positions matching TRBD1. CDR1 MGHDK and CDR2 SYGVNS come from the germline V gene. V trimming: 1 base; J trimming: 6 bases; junction bases outside the gene matches: 11. CDR3 length equals 17 residues. In nucleotides, the CDR3 is TGTGCCAGCAGTGAATTGTCTGGACAGGGTTGGGTCAATGAGCAGTTCTTC. Protein product: CASSELSGQGWVNEQFF.

The chain has TRBV6-5 and TRBJ2-7, with a possible D match to TRBD2 (5 bases). The V and J ends lost 2 bases and 5 bases respectively, with 13 bases between them. Germline V CDR1 and CDR2: MNHEY, SVGAGI. The CDR3 runs to 14 residues. CDR3 DNA sequence: TGTGCCAGCAGTTACGCACGCGGAGGCAACGAGCAGTACTTC. Amino acid sequence: CASSYARGGNEQYF.

V usage is TRBV19 and J usage is TRBJ1-1; the D gene is possibly TRBD1 (6 bases). Trimming removed 1 base from V and 0 bases from J, with 12 bases in between. Germline V gives CDR1 LNHDA, CDR2 SQIVND (reference sequence). CDR3 size: 16 residues. CDR3 nucleotides: TGTGCCAGTAGTATAGTAACAGGGCCCATGAACACTGAAGCTTTCTTT. It is translated as CASSIVTGPMNTEAFF.

The chain uses TRBV5-4 and TRBJ1-2; 7 nucleotides match TRBD1. J gave up 4 bases and V 4 bases, and 4 bases lay outside the gene matches. This CDR3 region has 13 residues. Germline CDR1 SGHNT, CDR2 YYREEE (reference sequence). In DNA form, the CDR3 reads TGTGCCAGCAGCCCCGGACAGGCCTATGGCTACACCTTC. Translation gives CASSPGQAYGYTF.

This clone has only one observation. The chain uses TRBV15 and TRBJ2-7, with 9 nucleotides matching TRBD2. The CDR3 is made up of 16 amino acids. CDR1 LNHNV and CDR2 YYDKDF come from the germline V gene (reference sequence). The J segment lost 2 bases and the V segment lost 3 bases, leaving 8 bases of the junction unmatched. Here the CDR3 DNA reads TGTGCCACCAGCAGGAAAAGCGGGAGGCACACCTACGAGCAGTACTTC. Residues: CATSRKSGRHTYEQYF.

The chain combines TRBV7-3 with TRBJ2-2; TRBD2 matches at 8 bases. Trimming cost V 5 bases and J 0 bases; bases outside gene matches: 5. The V gene's germline CDR1 is SGHTA and CDR2 FQGTGA. This CDR3 is 16 amino acids long. This CDR3 reads CASSPNSGTNTGELFF. The CDR3 DNA follows: TGTGCCAGCAGCCCAAATAGCGGGACGAACACCGGGGAGCTGTTTTTT.

The chain recombines TRBV18 with TRBJ2-7; D uncertain. This CDR3 comprises 13 residues. The germline CDR1 and CDR2 sequences are KGHSH and LQKENI. Between the trimmed V and J ends, which lost 3 bases and 3 bases, there was a span of 9 bases. The CDR3 nucleotides are TGTGCCAGCTCACCTTTGGGTCACTACGAGCAGTACTTC. It encodes CASSPLGHYEQYF.